This TCR beta chain stems from a study of blood T cells in healthy people across ages. Turning to the study itself: About one barcoded TCR beta cDNA was captured per two T cells.

The donors, all healthy, were Caucasians living in Russia, aged roughly 6 to 90. Primers used in a second PCR of about 7 to 12 cycles were a sample-barcoded 5' primer and a J-beta primer mix. A tag from a template-switch adaptor with 12 random nucleotides marked each cDNA molecule. TCRdb reanalysed the 5' RACE reads using MiXCR and keeps one entry per CDR3 protein. The data hold roughly 2 million distinct CDR3 sequences, with just under 50% observed a single time. This clonotype was seen once. One junction end disagrees with the germline gene, perhaps due to a read error. This CDR3 region has 13 residues. Germline CDR1 reads SGHRS; CDR2 reads YFSETQ.

Material for sequencing was blood. The clonotype comes from a woman aged 35 to 49 in good health. J is TRBJ2-7 and V is TRBV5-1; D perhaps matches TRBD1 (6 bases). This CDR3 reads CTSSLGQFYEQYF. DNA of the CDR3: TGCACCAGCAGCTTAGGACAGTTCTACGAGCAGTACTTC.